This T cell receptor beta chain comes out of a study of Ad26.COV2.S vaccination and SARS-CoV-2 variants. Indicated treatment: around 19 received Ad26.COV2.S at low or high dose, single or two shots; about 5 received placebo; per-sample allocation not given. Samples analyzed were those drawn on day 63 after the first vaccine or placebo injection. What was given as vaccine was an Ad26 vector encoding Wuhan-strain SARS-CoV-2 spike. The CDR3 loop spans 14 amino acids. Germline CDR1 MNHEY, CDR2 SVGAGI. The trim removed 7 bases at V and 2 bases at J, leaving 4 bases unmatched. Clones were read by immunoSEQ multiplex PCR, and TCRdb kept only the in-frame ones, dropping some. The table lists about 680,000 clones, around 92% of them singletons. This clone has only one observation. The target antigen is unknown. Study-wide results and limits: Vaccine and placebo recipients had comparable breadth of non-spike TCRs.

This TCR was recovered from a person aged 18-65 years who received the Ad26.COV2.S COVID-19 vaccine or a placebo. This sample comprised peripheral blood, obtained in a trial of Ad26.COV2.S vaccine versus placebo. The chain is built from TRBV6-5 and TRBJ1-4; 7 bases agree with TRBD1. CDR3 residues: CASMMDRTNEKLFF. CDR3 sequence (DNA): TGTGCCAGCATGATGGACAGGACTAATGAAAAACTGTTTTTT.